Each of the 30 T cell receptor beta chains below was sequenced from the same sample in a study of blood T cell repertoires in COVID-19 (dated by TCRdb to about 2020). The library was made by the immunoSEQ multiplex PCR assay. What TCRdb holds here is the immuneACCESS table cut down to in-frame rearrangements. Part of the clones is not present; checked against another copy, under half of the missing clones reflect an unresolved V gene, and the others are unexplained. This sample is represented by 150,000 or so clones; 80% of them were singletons. The ten biggest clones cover under 15% of the sample. The source material was peripheral blood. Receptors were obtained from a man between 60 and 75 years old with active or convalescent COVID-19.

This chain links TRBV27 with TRBJ2-5; 12 positions agree with TRBD2. The CDR3 has 15 amino acids. Germline CDR1 and CDR2: MNHEY and SMNVEV (reference sequence). J was trimmed by 5 bases and V by 7 bases; bases with no gene match: 8. The CDR3 nucleotides are TGTGCCAGCATCCCTAGCGGGAGGGCCAGGGAGACCCAGTACTTC. Its translation: CASIPSGRARETQYF.

V usage is TRBV7-9 and J usage is TRBJ1-4; D may be TRBD1 (5 bases). CDR1 and CDR2 from the germline V gene are SEHNR and FQNEAQ (reference sequence). The CDR3 loop spans 15 amino acids. Trimming took off 5 bases at V and 5 bases at J, with 15 bases between the two ends. CDR3 sequence: CASSRGAGGNEKLFF. CDR3 nucleotides: TGTGCCAGCAGCCGCGGGGCAGGCGGAAATGAAAAACTGTTTTTT.

The CDR3 sequence is CATKGEGLREQFF. The CDR3 coding sequence is TGTGCCACCAAGGGGGAGGGCCTAAGGGAGCAGTTCTTC. The chain has TRBV24-1 and TRBJ2-1; maybe TRBD2 (7 bases). Germline CDR1 KGHDR, CDR2 SFDVKD. This CDR3 has 13 residues. V dropped 8 bases and J dropped 10 bases, with 17 bases sitting between them.

The genes are TRBV5-1 and TRBJ2-3, with D unresolved. Germline-derived CDR1 and CDR2 are SGHRS and YFSETQ. Trimming removed 0 bases at V and 1 base at J, with 6 bases between. This CDR3 contains 14 residues. CDR3 nucleotide sequence: TGCGCCAGCAGCTTGGTGGCGGGCACAGATACGCAGTATTTT. It translates to CASSLVAGTDTQYF.

J is TRBJ2-1 and V is TRBV7-2; TRBD2 matches at 14 bases. This CDR3 has 15 residues. J lost 7 bases, V lost 6 bases, and 5 bases had no gene match. From germline, CDR1 is SGHTA and CDR2 FQGNSA. The CDR3 DNA sequence: TGTGCCAGCAGTCCGGGACTAGCGGGAGTGAATGAGCAGTTCTTC. Encoded protein: CASSPGLAGVNEQFF.

The genes are TRBV11-2 and TRBJ1-2; 10 positions match TRBD1. The CDR3 spans 17 residues. The V gene's germline CDR1 is SGHAT and CDR2 FQNNGV. Trimming took 4 bases from V and 1 from J; bases not matched to a gene: 9. CDR3: CASSSIRQGAGNYGYTF. CDR3 sequence (DNA): TGTGCCAGCAGCTCCATCCGACAGGGGGCTGGTAACTATGGCTACACCTTC. Variable domain in full (rest from reference TRBV11-2 and TRBJ1-2): EAGVAQSPRYKIIEKRQSVAFWCNPISGHATLYWYQQILGQGPKLLIQFQNNGVVDDSQLPKDRFSAERLKGVDSTLKIQPAKLEDSAVYLCASSSIRQGAGNYGYTFGSGTRLTVV.

This clone was seen once. Here the CDR3 DNA reads TGCGCCAGCAGCCAAGGTTGGGGGGACTATGGCTACACCTTC. Protein: CASSQGWGDYGYTF. The rearrangement joins TRBV5-1 to TRBJ1-2; TRBD1 might be the D (5 bases). V was pared by 4 bases and J by 3 bases, with 13 bases between. The CDR3 length is 14 residues. Germline values: CDR1 SGHRS, CDR2 YFSETQ.

V gene TRBV5-6 combines with J gene TRBJ2-7; 9 bases map to TRBD1. V lost 2 bases and J lost 3; bases outside the gene matches: 3. CDR3 length equals 14 residues. Germline V gives CDR1 SGHDT, CDR2 YYEEEE. The CDR3: CASSFGTGIYEQYF. The CDR3 DNA is TGTGCCAGCAGCTTCGGGACAGGGATCTACGAGCAGTACTTC.

The chain is built from TRBV7-2 and TRBJ2-3; D might be TRBD1 (5 bases). The CDR3 has 14 amino acids. Germline assignment: CDR1 SGHTA and CDR2 FQGNSA. With 5 bases removed from V and 0 bases from J, the gap between germline ends came to 9 bases. The CDR3 nucleotides read TGTGCCAGCAGCACCCAGGGAAGCACAGATACGCAGTATTTT. Its protein is CASSTQGSTDTQYF.

A few counts support this clone. The rearrangement uses TRBV11-2 and TRBJ2-1; TRBD1 matches at 9 bases. Germline trimming cut 1 base from V and 2 bases from J; bases unmatched to any gene: 3. CDR3 size: 16 residues. Germline V gene lookup returns CDR1 SGHAT and CDR2 FQNNGV. CDR3 residues: CASSLVGQGAYNEQFF. The CDR3 DNA sequence: TGTGCCAGCAGCTTAGTGGGACAGGGCGCCTACAATGAGCAGTTCTTC. Full variable domain (remainder filled in from reference TRBV11-2 and TRBJ2-1): EAGVAQSPRYKIIEKRQSVAFWCNPISGHATLYWYQQILGQGPKLLIQFQNNGVVDDSQLPKDRFSAERLKGVDSTLKIQPAKLEDSAVYLCASSLVGQGAYNEQFFGPGTRLTVL.

This clone was seen only a few times. This chain joins TRBV10-1 and TRBJ2-7, with 8 nucleotides matching TRBD1. This CDR3 has 13 residues. Looked up from germline, CDR1 is WNHNN and CDR2 is SYGVQD (reference sequence). The trim removed 11 bases at V and 6 bases at J, leaving 12 bases unmatched. CDR3: CARRTGRISEQYF. CDR3 nucleotide sequence: TGCGCCCGTCGGACAGGGCGTATCAGCGAGCAGTACTTC.

The chain recombines TRBV19 with TRBJ1-2, with D perhaps TRBD1 (5 bases). Trimming removed 5 bases from V and 7 bases from J, with 14 bases in between. Germline-derived CDR1 and CDR2 are LNHDA and SQIVND (reference sequence). The CDR3 sequence is 13 residues long. CDR3: CASSPRRGGGYTF. Written as DNA, the CDR3 is TGTGCCAGTAGTCCGAGGAGGGGAGGTGGCTACACCTTC.

The genes are TRBV4-1 and TRBJ1-2; a possible D gene is TRBD1 (6 bases). V lost 4 bases, J lost 8 bases, and 14 bases lay in between. This CDR3 has 13 amino acids. CDR1 and CDR2 from the germline V gene are MGHRA and YSYEKL. CDR3 in DNA: TGCGCCAGCAGCCCATGGGACACGGACGGCTACACCTTC. It yields the protein CASSPWDTDGYTF.

CDR3 protein: CATSDTGGVQETQYF. In DNA, the CDR3 is TGTGCCACCAGTGATACCGGGGGGGTCCAAGAGACCCAGTACTTC. The chain joins TRBV24-1 to TRBJ2-5; 8 nucleotides align to TRBD2. With V trimmed by 3 bases and J by 1 base, 3 bases remained unmatched. The CDR3 loop spans 15 amino acids. Germline-derived CDR1 and CDR2 are KGHDR and SFDVKD.

The rearrangement links TRBV7-2 to TRBJ1-1; D is unclear. In germline, CDR1 is SGHTA, CDR2 FQGNSA. Trimming cost V 1 base and J 1 base, with 13 bases left between them. The CDR3 sequence is 16 residues long. The CDR3 DNA sequence: TGTGCCAGCAGCTTAGACTCGACAAATAGGAACACTGAAGCTTTCTTT. It specifies CASSLDSTNRNTEAFF.

The chain carries TRBV28 and TRBJ1-1; D is possibly TRBD1 (6 bases). The V end lost 6 bases, the J end lost 10 bases, and 15 bases lay between the germline ends. The CDR3 totals 12 residues. Germline V gene sequence: CDR1 MDHEN, CDR2 SYDVKM. The CDR3 DNA reads as TGTGCCAGCAGGCTTAGGGGGGGCTTAGCTTTCTTT. As protein: CASRLRGGLAFF.

V is TRBV4-2 and J is TRBJ2-7; possible D gene TRBD1, 6 bases. V was cut by 8 bases and J by 2 bases, with 19 bases left in between. The CDR3 consists of 15 residues. Germline loops: CDR1 LGHNA, CDR2 YNFKEQ. The CDR3 DNA reads TGTGCCAGCCGATATGACAGGACAACCACCTACGAGCAGTACTTC. Its protein product is CASRYDRTTTYEQYF.

This chain joins TRBV28 and TRBJ2-3, with D possibly TRBD1 on 6 matching bases. Per the germline V gene, CDR1 is MDHEN and CDR2 is SYDVKM. V shed 5 bases and J shed 3 bases, with 6 bases lying between them. The CDR3 totals 12 residues. The CDR3 bases are TGTGCCAGCAGTACAGGGACAGATACGCAGTATTTT. Its protein product is CASSTGTDTQYF.

This chain joins TRBV5-1 and TRBJ2-1; D may be TRBD2 (6 bases). The CDR3 is made up of 15 amino acids. V lost 4 bases, J lost 0 bases, and 11 bases lay in between. In germline, CDR1 is SGHRS, CDR2 YFSETQ. CDR3 nucleotide sequence: TGCGCCAGCAGCCCGGGGGTTCCCTCCTACAATGAGCAGTTCTTC. Translation gives CASSPGVPSYNEQFF.

This rearrangement joins TRBV5-6 to TRBJ2-1; 9 nucleotides align to TRBD2. Germline CDR1 reads SGHDT; CDR2 reads YYEEEE. The CDR3 totals 15 residues. Trimming at V came to 1 base and at J to 4 bases, leaving 3 bases not matched to a gene. The CDR3 here is CASSLTSGPYNEQFF. In nucleotides, the CDR3 is TGTGCCAGCAGCTTGACTAGCGGGCCTTACAATGAGCAGTTCTTC.

The DNA of the CDR3 is TGCAGCGTTGACCACCCCACAGGGTGGAGTCCTGAAGCTTTCTTT. Protein: CSVDHPTGWSPEAFF. The chain combines TRBV29-1 with TRBJ1-1; possibly TRBD1 for D (6 bases). V lost 3 bases and J 6 bases, leaving 20 bases between the germline ends. The germline gives CDR1 SQVTM, CDR2 ANQGSEA. The CDR3 contains 15 residues.

This chain joins TRBV6-2 or TRBV6-3 and TRBJ1-2; D gene unclear. The V and J ends lost 2 bases and 6 bases respectively, with 13 bases between them. Germline lookup yields CDR1 MNHEY and CDR2 SVGEGT. The CDR3 is 14 amino acids. As DNA, the CDR3 is TGTGCCAGCAGTTACCCACCTTCACGGGATGGCTACACCTTC. Residues: CASSYPPSRDGYTF.

The V call is TRBV19, the J call TRBJ1-2; TRBD1 matches at 7 bases. V trimming: 3 bases; J trimming: 3 bases; junction bases outside the gene matches: 4. The CDR3 is 14 amino acids. Germline loops: CDR1 LNHDA, CDR2 SQIVND (reference sequence). As DNA, the CDR3 is TGTGCCAGTAGTATTGACAGGGACGACTATGGCTACACCTTC. It specifies CASSIDRDDYGYTF.

This chain uses TRBV30 with TRBJ1-4; D remains unclear. CDR1 is GTSNPN and CDR2 is SVGIG in the germline V gene (reference sequence). The CDR3 is 12 residues long. Trimming removed 0 bases from V and 8 bases from J, with 7 bases in between. DNA for the CDR3: TGTGCCTGGAGTGTACTAGAGGAAAAACTGTTTTTT. It specifies CAWSVLEEKLFF.

The chain joins TRBV9 to TRBJ1-5, with 8 bases fitting TRBD1. V lost 0 bases to trimming and J lost 10 bases; unmatched junction nucleotides: 6. The length of the CDR3 is 14 residues. Germline V CDR1 and CDR2: SGDLS, YYNGEE. In nucleotides, the CDR3 is TGTGCCAGCAGCGTAGGACAGGGGATCGCTCCCCAGCATTTT. It specifies CASSVGQGIAPQHF. Using reference TRBV9 and TRBJ1-5 for the parts outside the CDR3, the full variable domain is DSGVTQTPKHLITATGQRVTLRCSPRSGDLSVYWYQQSLDQGLQFLIQYYNGEERAKGNILERFSAQQFPDLHSELNLSSLELGDSALYFCASSVGQGIAPQHFGDGTRLSIL.

This sequence joins TRBV9 and TRBJ2-2, with D possibly matching TRBD2 (5 bases). The germline V gene has CDR1 SGDLS and CDR2 YYNGEE. The CDR3 spans 16 residues. Deletions cut 0 bases from V and 6 bases from J, with 15 bases between. DNA of the CDR3: TGTGCCAGCAGCGTAGTAAGGTTCCCGGGATCCGGGGAGCTGTTTTTT. It yields the protein CASSVVRFPGSGELFF. Using reference TRBV9 and TRBJ2-2 for the parts outside the CDR3, the full variable domain is DSGVTQTPKHLITATGQRVTLRCSPRSGDLSVYWYQQSLDQGLQFLIQYYNGEERAKGNILERFSAQQFPDLHSELNLSSLELGDSALYFCASSVVRFPGSGELFFGEGSRLTVL.

The genes are TRBV2 and TRBJ1-5; a possible D gene is TRBD1 (6 bases). The CDR3 has 13 amino acids. CDR1 is SNHLY and CDR2 is FYNNEI in the germline V gene. Trimming pared 6 bases from V and 5 bases from J, leaving 11 bases between. CDR3 region: CASSSHRDQPQHF. The CDR3 nucleotides are TGTGCCAGCAGCTCCCACAGGGATCAGCCCCAGCATTTT.

This clone was seen more than once but under ten times. This same CDR3 is encoded by further DNA sequences in the sample. This chain joins TRBV7-9 and TRBJ1-1; no firm D call. This CDR3 comprises 13 residues. Trimming pared 4 bases from V and 6 bases from J, leaving 12 bases between. The V gene's germline CDR1 is SEHNR and CDR2 FQNEAQ (reference sequence). As DNA, the CDR3 is TGTGCCAGCAGCTCGAGCGGAGGAGCTGAAGCTTTCTTT. It encodes CASSSSGGAEAFF.

The rearrangement uses TRBV28 and TRBJ1-5; D remains ambiguous. The V and J ends lost 6 bases and 9 bases respectively, with 9 bases between them. Per germline, CDR1 MDHEN and CDR2 SYDVKM. The CDR3 has 11 residues. Here the CDR3 reads CASRLPGPQHF. As DNA, the CDR3 is TGTGCCAGCAGGTTGCCAGGGCCCCAGCATTTT.

The CDR3 DNA is TGTGCCAGCAGCCCTAGACTAGCGGGAGGGGATTACAATGAGCAGTTCTTC. Its translation: CASSPRLAGGDYNEQFF. The chain joins TRBV7-8 to TRBJ2-1; 14 positions agree with TRBD2. Germline V CDR1 and CDR2: SGHVS, FQNEAQ. This CDR3 is 17 amino acids long. V lost 5 bases to trimming and J lost 4 bases; unmatched junction nucleotides: 7. Looking up the rest from reference TRBV7-8 and TRBJ2-1 gives the full variable domain: GAGVSQSPRYKVAKRGQDVALRCDPISGHVSLFWYQQALGQGPEFLTYFQNEAQLDKSGLPSDRFFAERPEGSVSTLKIQRTQQEDSAVYLCASSPRLAGGDYNEQFFGPGTRLTVL.